The 4 T cell receptor beta chains presented below share a single source sample, sequenced in a study of T cells after posttransplantation cyclophosphamide. Profiled with immunoSEQ multiplex PCR; TCRdb holds only in-frame clones, not every one. This table has roughly 49,000 clones, around 84% appearing once. Source material: PBMCs. These receptors all come from a man younger than 40 with a blood cancer, CMV-positive, and with a related stem cell donor.

V and J are TRBV27 and TRBJ1-5; D is unclear. Germline values: CDR1 MNHEY, CDR2 SMNVEV (reference sequence). V shed 6 bases and J shed 3 bases, with 27 bases lying between them. The CDR3 runs 19 residues. The CDR3 sequence: CASRSARVGGLLSNQPQHF. The CDR3 nucleotides are TGTGCCAGCAGATCCGCCCGCGTCGGCGGGCTCTTGTCCAATCAGCCCCAGCATTTT.

This clone has a single count. The V and J genes are TRBV2 and TRBJ2-2, with D possibly being TRBD1 (6 bases). Trimming removed 4 bases from V and 7 bases from J, with 16 bases in between. The CDR3 consists of 15 residues. Germline CDR1 reads SNHLY; CDR2 reads FYNNEI. The CDR3 DNA reads as TGTGCCAGCAGTGCAGGGGCCCCCAGGAACGGGGAGCTGTTTTTT. It encodes CASSAGAPRNGELFF.

This clone was seen a single time. The chain couples TRBV6-6 to TRBJ2-7; D unclear. V lost 2 bases and J lost 9, with 23 bases in between. Germline V CDR1 and CDR2: MNHNY, SVGAGI (reference sequence). This CDR3 has 16 residues. The CDR3 coding sequence is TGTGCCAGCAGTTACCCCCCCAATCCTCATCCCGCGAGGCAGTACTTC. It is translated as CASSYPPNPHPARQYF.

The J gene is TRBJ2-2, the V gene TRBV15; 8 bases are shared with TRBD2. The CDR3 is 19 amino acids. With V trimmed by 0 bases and J by 0 bases, 9 bases remained unmatched. The V gene's germline CDR1 is LNHNV and CDR2 YYDKDF (reference sequence). The CDR3 protein is CATSRDPLGLGPNTGELFF. CDR3 coding DNA: TGTGCCACCAGCAGAGATCCGTTGGGACTAGGCCCGAACACCGGGGAGCTGTTTTTT.